Below are 21 T cell receptor beta chains sequenced from a single sample in a study of T cell repertoires in cytomegalovirus infection. One entry per CDR3 protein results from TCRdb running MiXCR on the reads. The sample yields 750,000 to 900,000 distinct CDR3 sequences, about 27% seen once. Their antigen targets remain unknown. The input for sequencing was cultured CD8+ T cells from PBMCs, taken from culture after CMV antigen stimulation. The origin of the receptors is a human donor in good health (CMV status not recorded). Some clones in this sample may be carry-over from other donors' samples.

The J gene is TRBJ2-3, the V gene TRBV7-9; the D is unclear. This CDR3 is 15 amino acids long. Trimming removed 5 bases from V and 2 bases from J, with 14 bases in between. Germline V gene lookup returns CDR1 SEHNR and CDR2 FQNEAQ (reference sequence). CDR3 in DNA: TGTGCCAGCAGCCCACTTAACGGAGACACAGATACGCAGTATTTT. This translates into CASSPLNGDTDTQYF.

The chain's CDR3 is CASGFTPNTEAFF. The CDR3 coding sequence is TGTGCTAGTGGTTTTACCCCGAACACTGAAGCTTTCTTT. The chain carries TRBV12-5 and TRBJ1-1, with D unclear. The germline gives CDR1 LGHNT, CDR2 FRNRAP. Trimming shortened V by 3 bases and J by 1 base, and 6 bases separated the two germline ends. The CDR3 is made up of 13 amino acids.

The V and J genes are TRBV4-3 and TRBJ2-2, with D uncertain. The V and J ends lost 1 base and 5 bases respectively, with 8 bases between them. From germline, CDR1 is LGHNA and CDR2 YSLEER. The CDR3 length is 14 residues. CDR3 nucleotide sequence: TGCGCCAGCAGCCAAGTAGTAGAGACCGGGGAGCTGTTTTTT. As protein: CASSQVVETGELFF.

The J gene is TRBJ2-7, the V gene TRBV11-2, with 10 nucleotides matching TRBD2. Germline CDR1 reads SGHAT; CDR2 reads FQNNGV. The V gene end was trimmed by 1 base and the J gene end by 2 bases; junction bases not matched to a gene: 2. The CDR3 extends over 15 amino acids. Here the CDR3 reads CASSLVLAGTYEQYF. CDR3 sequence (DNA): TGTGCCAGCAGCTTAGTACTAGCGGGAACCTACGAGCAGTACTTC.

The table lists this clonotype with a few counts. This rearrangement joins TRBV11-2 to TRBJ2-1; possible D gene TRBD1, 5 bases. Trimming removed 1 base at V and 7 bases at J, with 11 bases between. Germline values: CDR1 SGHAT, CDR2 FQNNGV. The CDR3 is 14 residues long. DNA of the CDR3: TGTGCCAGCAGCTTAGCCAGGGTCGGGAATGAGCAGTTCTTC. Translating it yields CASSLARVGNEQFF.

The chain combines TRBV10-3 with TRBJ2-3, with 7 bases lining up with TRBD2. The V gene end was trimmed by 6 bases and the J gene end by 0 bases; junction bases not matched to a gene: 9. This CDR3 is 16 amino acids long. Germline V gene sequence: CDR1 ENHRY, CDR2 SYGVKD. CDR3 in amino acids: CAISPQRGTSTDTQYF. The CDR3, as DNA: TGTGCCATCAGCCCCCAGCGGGGAACTAGCACAGATACGCAGTATTTT.

V is TRBV6-1 and J is TRBJ2-5, with TRBD2 as a possible D gene (5 bases). V lost 8 bases to trimming and J lost 3 bases, with 13 bases between them. The CDR3 loop spans 13 amino acids. Germline V lookup: CDR1 MNHNS, CDR2 SASEGT. CDR3 in amino acids: CASLRTPEETQYF. DNA for the CDR3: TGTGCCAGCCTCCGGACTCCGGAAGAGACCCAGTACTTC.

This sequence joins TRBV27 and TRBJ1-1, with D perhaps TRBD1 (5 bases). The ends were cut back, 1 base at V and 5 bases at J, with 20 bases in the middle. CDR1 is MNHEY and CDR2 is SMNVEV in the germline V gene (reference sequence). The CDR3 totals 17 residues. The CDR3 DNA is TGTGCCAGCAGTTTATACCTCTCGAGCGGCGGGGGGACTGAAGCTTTCTTT. This gives the protein CASSLYLSSGGGTEAFF.

This clonotype has a handful of counts. The chain joins TRBV7-6 to TRBJ2-2, with a tentative D call TRBD2 (6 bases). The V end was cut by 4 bases, the J end by 3 bases, with 12 bases between. Germline CDR1 is SGHVS and CDR2 is FNYEAQ. This CDR3 contains 15 residues. This CDR3 reads CASSSRDSHTGELFF. DNA of the CDR3: TGTGCCAGCAGCTCGCGGGACTCCCACACCGGGGAGCTGTTTTTT.

This chain joins TRBV12-3 or TRBV12-4 and TRBJ2-2; a weak D match, TRBD1 (5 bases). V was cut by 3 bases and J by 0 bases, with 11 bases left in between. This CDR3 region has 16 residues. The CDR3: CASSFLTAANTGELFF. CDR3 bases: TGTGCCAGCAGTTTCCTGACAGCCGCGAACACCGGGGAGCTGTTTTTT.

The table lists this clonotype with a few counts. The V gene is TRBV10-3, the J gene TRBJ2-2, with D perhaps given as TRBD1 or TRBD2 (5 bases each). CDR3 length: 15 amino acids. Germline values: CDR1 ENHRY, CDR2 SYGVKD. The V end was cut by 4 bases, the J end by 0 bases, with 9 bases between. The CDR3 sequence is CAISGGAANTGELFF. The CDR3 DNA reads as TGTGCCATCAGTGGAGGGGCCGCGAACACCGGGGAGCTGTTTTTT.

The chain uses TRBV13 and TRBJ2-6; 9 nucleotides align to TRBD1. In germline, CDR1 is PRHDT, CDR2 FYEKMQ (reference sequence). This CDR3 has 18 amino acids. With 5 bases clipped from V and 2 bases from J, the junction kept 10 bases outside the gene matches. CDR3 region: CASSPGTGLYTGANVLTF. The CDR3 coding sequence is TGTGCCAGCAGCCCTGGGACAGGGCTCTACACTGGGGCCAACGTCCTGACTTTC.

This chain links TRBV23-1 with TRBJ2-1; 12 bases agree with TRBD2. TRBV23-1 is identified as an open reading frame with a role that is uncertain. The V and J ends lost 0 bases and 1 base, in that order; junction bases with no gene match: 10. The CDR3 sequence is 20 residues long. CDR3 loop: CASSQSYLASGGASYNEQFF. The CDR3 DNA reads as TGCGCCAGCAGTCAATCGTATCTGGCTAGCGGGGGGGCGTCCTACAATGAGCAGTTCTTC.

This clonotype was counted only a few times. The V call is TRBV11-2, the J call TRBJ2-7; D is uncertain. Germline assignment: CDR1 SGHAT and CDR2 FQNNGV. V dropped 0 bases and J dropped 6 bases, with 12 bases sitting between them. The CDR3 totals 14 residues. CDR3 sequence: CASSLDPAPSEQYV. In nucleotides, the CDR3 is TGTGCCAGCAGCTTAGATCCCGCCCCGAGCGAGCAGTACGTC.

The gene calls are TRBV6-1 and TRBJ2-2; possible D gene TRBD2, 5 bases. V lost 8 bases, J lost 6 bases, and 19 bases lay in between. The CDR3 has 15 amino acids. Looked up from germline, CDR1 is MNHNS and CDR2 is SASEGT. CDR3 DNA sequence: TGTGCCAGCTCCGGACTTACAGTTCACCCCGGGGAGCTGTTTTTT. This translates into CASSGLTVHPGELFF.

The chain has TRBV24-1 and TRBJ1-2; TRBD1 aligns across 8 bases. J was trimmed by 7 bases and V by 2 bases; bases with no gene match: 8. The CDR3 consists of 15 residues. The germline CDR1 and CDR2 sequences are KGHDR and SFDVKD. The CDR3: CATSDSAGTGPGYTF. CDR3 sequence (DNA): TGTGCCACCAGTGATTCGGCAGGGACAGGCCCTGGCTACACCTTC.

The sample holds a few counts of this clonotype. This rearrangement joins TRBV7-9 to TRBJ1-2; 7 bases agree with TRBD1. The CDR3 covers 13 residues. CDR1 is SEHNR and CDR2 is FQNEAQ in the germline V gene (reference sequence). V shed 6 bases and J 8 bases; nucleotides not matched to a gene: 9. The CDR3 sequence is CASRAGTDKGYTF. The CDR3 region has the DNA TGTGCCAGCAGGGCCGGGACAGATAAGGGCTACACCTTC.

The V call is TRBV6-5, the J call TRBJ2-3; D perhaps matches TRBD1 (5 bases). Looked up from germline, CDR1 is MNHEY and CDR2 is SVGAGI. Trimming pared 1 base from V and 4 bases from J, leaving 15 bases between. The CDR3 sequence is 16 residues long. The CDR3 nucleotides read TGTGCCAGCAGTTACTTATCAGGGATCCCCCCAGATACGCAGTATTTT. Translating it yields CASSYLSGIPPDTQYF.

V gene TRBV12-3 or TRBV12-4 combines with J gene TRBJ2-5, with 7 bases aligning to TRBD1. The CDR3 runs 19 residues. J gave up 3 bases and V 4 bases, and 20 bases lay outside the gene matches. In DNA, the CDR3 is TGTGCCAGCAGTTCCCTCCCATGGGGTGACAGGGTAGTTAAAGAGACCCAGTACTTC. It codes for CASSSLPWGDRVVKETQYF.

This chain joins TRBV7-8 and TRBJ1-5; no firm D call. The V gene's germline CDR1 is SGHVS and CDR2 FQNEAQ. The CDR3 contains 16 residues. The V end lost 1 base, the J end lost 0 bases, and 10 bases lay between the germline ends. The CDR3 DNA sequence: TGTGCCAGCAGCTTAGTACGGGGAAATAGCAATCAGCCCCAGCATTTT. Translation: CASSLVRGNSNQPQHF.

The rearrangement links TRBV27 to TRBJ2-2, with TRBD2 matching over 11 bases. This CDR3 has 17 amino acids. Germline CDR1 is MNHEY and CDR2 is SMNVEV (reference sequence). V dropped 3 bases and J dropped 4; count of bases not matched to a gene: 7. The CDR3 protein is CASSFGASGGLTGELFF. The CDR3 DNA reads TGTGCCAGCAGTTTCGGCGCTAGCGGGGGGCTCACCGGGGAGCTGTTTTTT.